Following are 21 T cell receptor beta chains from one sample sequenced in a study of metastatic and nonmetastatic thyroid tumors. No patient had received any treatment before thyroid surgery. TCRdb re-called clones via MiXCR from the PCR reads. Of 24,000 or so clones listed, about an eighth are singletons. Sequenced material: blood. The source of these receptors is a female donor with papillary thyroid cancer or a benign thyroid nodule (not recorded which). Some clones in this sample may be carry-over from other donors' samples.

This clone has at least ten counts. Other DNA sequences in the sample encode the same CDR3. V gene TRBV30 combines with J gene TRBJ1-1, with D uncertain. V was trimmed by 0 bases and J by 4 bases, leaving 6 bases between them. This CDR3 contains 12 residues. Per germline, CDR1 GTSNPN and CDR2 SVGIG (reference sequence). In nucleotides, the CDR3 is TGTGCCTGGAGTGTAAGTCCCACTGAAGCTTTCTTT. This sequence encodes CAWSVSPTEAFF.

This clone was picked up a small number of times. A much larger clone differs by one base, so this may be a read error. Other DNA sequences from this sample encode an identical CDR3 as well. V is TRBV10-3 and J is TRBJ2-3; 7 nucleotides line up with TRBD1. J gave up 6 bases and V 8 bases, and 5 bases lay outside the gene matches. The germline gives CDR1 ENHRY, CDR2 SYGVKD. CDR3 length equals 12 residues. The CDR3 spells CAIDRETDTQYF. The DNA for the CDR3 is TGTGCCATCGACAGGGAGACGGATACGCAGTATTTT.

As regards this clone: A much larger clone differs by one base, so this may be a read error. J is TRBJ2-3 and V is TRBV5-6; possibly TRBD2 for D (6 bases). The CDR3 loop spans 16 amino acids. The V gene's germline CDR1 is SGHDT and CDR2 YYEEEE. CDR3 sequence reads: CSSAPDWRELTDTQYF. For the CDR3, the DNA is TGTTCCAGCGCCCCCGACTGGCGGGAACTCACAGATACGCAGTATTTT.

At least ten counts were recorded for this clone. The chain recombines TRBV18 with TRBJ2-2; 7 nucleotides agree with TRBD2. Germline V gene data show CDR1 as KGHSH and CDR2 as LQKENI. This CDR3 has 15 amino acids. V was clipped by 4 bases and J by 4 bases; unmatched bases: 6. CDR3: CASSQDSGGTGELFF. DNA for the CDR3: TGTGCCAGCTCACAGGACTCGGGGGGCACCGGGGAGCTGTTTTTT.

This clone was seen at least ten times. The chain links TRBV2 to TRBJ2-1; TRBD2 matches at 10 bases. This CDR3 region has 14 residues. Germline lookup yields CDR1 SNHLY and CDR2 FYNNEI. The V and J ends lost 11 bases and 3 bases, in that order; junction bases with no gene match: 7. The CDR3 region has the DNA TGTGCCCACGGAACTAGCGGGGACTACAATGAGCAGTTCTTC. Translating gives CAHGTSGDYNEQFF.

This clone has ten or more counts. The J gene is TRBJ1-5, the V gene TRBV28; maybe TRBD1 (6 bases). Germline values: CDR1 MDHEN, CDR2 SYDVKM. V was cut by 7 bases and J by 1 base, with 14 bases left in between. The CDR3 extends over 15 amino acids. The CDR3 DNA is TGTGCCAGCACCTCGGGGGGCGTAAGCAATCAGCCCCAGCATTTT. Translated, it gives CASTSGGVSNQPQHF. Based on the CDR3 plus reference TRBV28 and TRBJ1-5, the full variable domain is DVKVTQSSRYLVKRTGEKVFLECVQDMDHENMFWYRQDPGLGLRLIYFSYDVKMKEKGDIPEGYSVSREKKERFSLILESASTNQTSMYLCASTSGGVSNQPQHFGDGTRLSIL.

This clone was observed many times. Other DNA sequences in the sample encode the same CDR3. V usage is TRBV10-3 and J usage is TRBJ2-2; 11 positions agree with TRBD2. CDR1 and CDR2 from the germline V gene are ENHRY and SYGVKD. V shed 10 bases and J 7 bases; nucleotides not matched to a gene: 5. CDR3 size: 13 residues. The DNA for the CDR3 is TGTGCCACCCTAGCGGGAGGTGGCGGGGAGCTGTTTTTT. It yields the protein CATLAGGGGELFF.

This clone was counted many times. The CDR3 is CAWGDRVVTELFF. CDR3 DNA: TGTGCCTGGGGTGACAGGGTGGTGACAGAACTGTTTTTT. The chain uses TRBV30 and TRBJ1-4; 7 bases are a match to TRBD1. This CDR3 spans 13 amino acids. V lost 5 bases, J lost 12 bases, and 12 bases stayed unmatched. In germline, CDR1 is GTSNPN, CDR2 SVGIG (reference sequence).

This clone was observed many times. V and J are TRBV9 and TRBJ1-2, with TRBD1 as a possible D gene (5 bases). Germline-derived CDR1 and CDR2 are SGDLS and YYNGEE. The germline V and J ends were trimmed by 0 bases and 8 bases, with 14 bases remaining between them. The CDR3 length is 14 residues. CDR3 sequence: CASSVGRDRSGYTF. CDR3 nucleotide sequence: TGTGCCAGCAGCGTAGGCAGGGATAGAAGCGGCTACACCTTC. Full variable domain (missing parts from reference TRBV9 and TRBJ1-2): DSGVTQTPKHLITATGQRVTLRCSPRSGDLSVYWYQQSLDQGLQFLIQYYNGEERAKGNILERFSAQQFPDLHSELNLSSLELGDSALYFCASSVGRDRSGYTFGSGTRLTVV.

The chain uses TRBV7-9 and TRBJ2-7; weak D call: TRBD1 (5 bases). Germline CDR1 SEHNR, CDR2 FQNEAQ (reference sequence). CDR3 size: 14 residues. Trimming cost V 4 bases and J 2 bases, with 12 bases left between them. This CDR3 reads CASSCTEGAYEQYF. The CDR3 DNA sequence: TGTGCCAGCAGCTGTACAGAAGGGGCCTACGAGCAGTACTTC.

This clone was seen many times. This sequence may be a read error, since a much larger clone differs from it by one base. At the DNA level, this CDR3 is encoded by other sequences in the same sample as well. The chain combines TRBV18 with TRBJ1-2, with 8 bases aligning to TRBD1. CDR1 is KGHSH and CDR2 is LQKENI in the germline V gene. This CDR3 is built from 15 residues. CDR3 sequence (DNA): TGCGCCAGCTCACTACAACAGGGGGCTAACTATGGCTACACCTTC. Protein product: CASSLQQGANYGYTF.

The gene calls are TRBV6-1 and TRBJ2-3; D not resolved. The CDR3 loop spans 15 amino acids. Germline CDR1 and CDR2: MNHNS and SASEGT. Between the trimmed V and J ends, which lost 0 bases and 1 base, there was a span of 8 bases. The CDR3 loop is CASSEAWGGTDTQYF. The DNA for the CDR3 is TGTGCCAGCAGTGAAGCTTGGGGTGGCACAGATACGCAGTATTTT.

At least ten counts were recorded for this clone. V usage is TRBV3-1 and J usage is TRBJ1-1; possible D gene TRBD1, 5 bases. V was pared by 4 bases and J by 11 bases, with 14 bases between. Germline V gene lookup returns CDR1 LGHDT and CDR2 YNNKEL (reference sequence). The CDR3 has 12 amino acids. The CDR3 reads CASSLGIGAAFF. DNA for the CDR3: TGTGCCAGCAGCCTTGGGATCGGGGCGGCTTTCTTT. The full variable domain, with the rest looked up from reference TRBV3-1 and TRBJ1-1, is DTAVSQTPKYLVTQMGNDKSIKCEQNLGHDTMYWYKQDSKKFLKIMFSYNNKELIINETVPNRFSPKSPDKAHLNLHINSLELGDSAVYFCASSLGIGAAFFGQGTRLTVV.

This clone is medium-sized. This sequence joins TRBV28 and TRBJ1-5; D is undetermined. The germline V and J ends were trimmed by 3 bases and 1 base, with 4 bases remaining between them. The CDR3 length is 13 residues. The germline gives CDR1 MDHEN, CDR2 SYDVKM. The CDR3 bases are TGTGCCAGCAGTTTTGACAGCAATCAGCCCCAGCATTTT. Protein product: CASSFDSNQPQHF.

In its sample, this clone was seen many times. V and J are TRBV12-3 or TRBV12-4 and TRBJ1-2, with D maybe TRBD1 (5 bases). This CDR3 is built from 15 residues. V lost 7 bases and J 2 bases, leaving 17 bases between the germline ends. The CDR3 bases are TGTGCCAGCACTCTTGGGGAGGGGCAGAACTATGGCTACACCTTC. Translating it yields CASTLGEGQNYGYTF.

In regard to this clone: A clone one base away is much larger, so this may be a read error. The V call is TRBV29-1, the J call TRBJ1-4; the match to TRBD1 covers 9 bases. Germline V CDR1 and CDR2: SQVTM, ANQGSEA. The CDR3 sequence is 14 residues long. CDR3 in amino acids: CSVQTGTGTEKLLF. The CDR3 region has the DNA TGCAGCGTTCAAACCGGGACAGGGACTGAAAAACTGCTTTTT.

This clone was found many times. The rearrangement uses TRBV18 and TRBJ1-1; D is undetermined. This CDR3 has 16 residues. Trimming removed 3 bases at V and 5 bases at J, with 19 bases between. Per the germline V gene, CDR1 is KGHSH and CDR2 is LQKENI. The CDR3 DNA sequence: TGTGCCAGCTCACCGCTCGGCCGGGAGAAAAAAACTGAAGCTTTCTTT. This sequence encodes CASSPLGREKKTEAFF.

A few counts support this clone. A much more abundant neighbour one base away suggests this may be a read error. Within the sample, other DNA sequences also encode this same CDR3. This chain links TRBV7-9 with TRBJ1-1; 10 nucleotides line up with TRBD1. The germline V gene encodes CDR1 SEHNR and CDR2 FQNEAQ (reference sequence). This CDR3 contains 14 residues. CDR3 coding DNA: TGTGCCAGCAGCCGACAGGGGGCTCCCCATGAAGCTTTCTTC. Protein sequence: CASSRQGAPHEAFF.

This clone was detected ten times or more. This sequence joins TRBV6-4 and TRBJ2-1; the D gene is possibly TRBD2 (6 bases). Germline V gives CDR1 MRHNA, CDR2 SNTAGT. This CDR3 region has 15 residues. Trimming pared 3 bases from V and 2 bases from J, leaving 11 bases between. CDR3 protein: CASSDGEAAYNEQFF. The CDR3 nucleotides are TGTGCCAGCAGTGATGGGGAGGCCGCCTACAATGAGCAGTTCTTC.

This clone appeared many times. This chain connects TRBV3-1 to TRBJ2-7, with 8 bases matching TRBD2. V lost 1 base to trimming and J lost 6 bases; unmatched junction nucleotides: 14. The CDR3 runs 17 residues. Germline assignment: CDR1 LGHDT and CDR2 YNNKEL (reference sequence). CDR3 coding DNA: TGTGCCAGCAGCCAAGTCGGAGGCGTGGCGGGAGGAGGCGAGCAGTACTTC. It is translated as CASSQVGGVAGGGEQYF.

This clone has ten or more counts. Just one base apart from a much larger clone, this may be a read error. This rearrangement joins TRBV19 to TRBJ2-7; possible D gene TRBD1, 6 bases. CDR1 is LNHDA and CDR2 is SQIVND in the germline V gene (reference sequence). The CDR3 consists of 15 residues. CDR3 in amino acids: CASSMGAGNSYERYF. The CDR3 DNA follows: TGTGCCAGTAGCATGGGGGCAGGGAACTCCTACGAGCGGTACTTC.